The 7 T cell receptor beta chains reported below all come from one sample, sequenced in a study of blood T cell repertoires in COVID-19. The table came from immunoSEQ multiplex PCR; TCRdb's copy has only in-frame clones and leaves some out. The table has around 340,000 clones, approximately 89% seen once; the top ten hold 3% to 4%. Sequenced material: peripheral blood. Source of these receptors: a woman aged 55-69 years with COVID-19, enrolled during active disease.

The chain recombines TRBV2 with TRBJ1-5; D gene unclear. V lost 4 bases and J lost 6, with 7 bases in between. Germline V lookup: CDR1 SNHLY, CDR2 FYNNEI. The CDR3 length is 12 residues. The DNA for the CDR3 is TGTGCCAGCAGTGCTGGAGGTCAGCCCCAGCATTTT. Translated: CASSAGGQPQHF.

The chain links TRBV9 to TRBJ2-3, with D maybe TRBD2 (7 bases). Trimming took off 1 base at V and 2 bases at J, with 14 bases between the two ends. This CDR3 region has 16 residues. Germline lookup yields CDR1 SGDLS and CDR2 YYNGEE. In DNA form, the CDR3 reads TGTGCCAGCAGCGTACGGGGGGCCGGTTCCACAGATACGCAGTATTTT. Amino acids: CASSVRGAGSTDTQYF.

V and J are TRBV19 and TRBJ2-1; D not certain. Trimming stripped 5 bases from V and 6 bases from J, with 11 bases between. CDR3 length: 13 amino acids. CDR1 and CDR2 from the germline V gene are LNHDA and SQIVND (reference sequence). CDR3 in DNA: TGTGCCAGTAGTGTGACAACTGGCAATGAGCAGTTCTTC. This codes for CASSVTTGNEQFF. Complete variable domain (other parts from reference TRBV19 and TRBJ2-1): DGGITQSPKYLFRKEGQNVTLSCEQNLNHDAMYWYRQDPGQGLRLIYYSQIVNDFQKGDIAEGYSVSREKKESFPLTVTSAQKNPTAFYLCASSVTTGNEQFFGPGTRLTVL.

The V call is TRBV7-9, the J call TRBJ1-1; D ambiguous. With 0 bases removed from V and 8 bases from J, the gap between germline ends came to 7 bases. Germline CDR1 and CDR2: SEHNR and FQNEAQ (reference sequence). This CDR3 region has 12 residues. CDR3 protein: CASSLAAREAFF. The CDR3 coding sequence is TGTGCCAGCAGCTTAGCGGCCAGAGAAGCTTTCTTT.

V is TRBV4-1 and J is TRBJ2-6, with TRBD1 matching 7 bases. V gave up 0 bases and J gave up 0 bases; unmatched junction bases: 11. The CDR3 consists of 20 residues. Germline V gives CDR1 MGHRA, CDR2 YSYEKL. The CDR3 nucleotides are TGCGCCAGCAGCCAAGACCCTGGACAGGCCCTCTTCTCTGGGGCCAACGTCCTGACTTTC. Amino acids: CASSQDPGQALFSGANVLTF.

The J gene is TRBJ1-3, the V gene TRBV4-1, with D possibly being TRBD1 (5 bases). CDR1 and CDR2 (germline): MGHRA, YSYEKL. The length of the CDR3 is 15 residues. V was shortened by 0 bases and J by 1 base, with 7 bases between the two germline ends. The CDR3 sequence: CASSQDGGSGNTIYF. DNA of the CDR3: TGCGCCAGCAGCCAAGACGGGGGGTCTGGAAACACCATATATTTT.

The gene calls are TRBV2 and TRBJ1-5; 9 bases map to TRBD1. V shed 5 bases and J 3 bases; nucleotides not matched to a gene: 5. CDR3 length equals 15 residues. Germline loops: CDR1 SNHLY, CDR2 FYNNEI. CDR3 sequence (DNA): TGTGCCAGCAGTTGGGACAGGGCGGCCAATCAGCCCCAGCATTTT. It encodes CASSWDRAANQPQHF.